This passage covers 8 T cell receptor beta chains from one sample sequenced in a study of blood T cells in healthy people across ages. Sample-barcoded 5' priming and a J-beta primer mix drove a second PCR of about 6 to 11 cycles. TCRdb re-called the 5' RACE reads through MiXCR, storing one row per CDR3 protein. The sample contains 710,000 or so distinct CDR3 sequences, about 30% of which appear only once. Sequenced sample: blood. Source of these receptors: a woman older than 75 in good health.

There are many counts of this clonotype. This rearrangement joins TRBV20-1 to TRBJ2-7, with 8 bases fitting TRBD1. Germline-derived CDR1 and CDR2 are DFQATT and SNEGSKA (reference sequence). The CDR3 is 12 amino acids. Trimming took 7 bases from V and 4 from J; bases not matched to a gene: 6. This CDR3 reads CSGHDRGYEQYF. The CDR3 bases are TGCAGTGGCCACGACAGGGGATACGAGCAGTACTTC.

This sequence joins TRBV3-1 and TRBJ1-2, with no clear D. Trimming pared 6 bases from V and 0 bases from J, leaving 11 bases between. The CDR3 contains 14 residues. CDR1 and CDR2 from the germline V gene are LGHDT and YNNKEL (reference sequence). CDR3 nucleotide sequence: TGTGCCAGCAGTCAAAGCGGACCTAACTATGGCTACACCTTC. This sequence encodes CASSQSGPNYGYTF.

This clonotype was observed many times. The chain recombines TRBV7-3 with TRBJ1-6, with D unclear. From germline, CDR1 is SGHTA and CDR2 FQGTGA. The CDR3 is 16 residues long. V was trimmed by 5 bases and J by 7 bases, leaving 18 bases between them. The CDR3 DNA follows: TGTGCCAGCAGCCCTCTCGGTGGCGGAGGGAATTCACCCCTCCACTTT. Translated: CASSPLGGGGNSPLHF.

The gene calls are TRBV6-6 and TRBJ2-7; tentatively, D is TRBD2 (6 bases). The germline V and J ends were trimmed by 7 bases and 1 base, with 17 bases remaining between them. This CDR3 is built from 15 residues. Germline CDR1 and CDR2: MNHNY and SVGAGI (reference sequence). CDR3 in amino acids: CASTLDLADSYEQYF. The CDR3 nucleotides are TGTGCCAGCACCCTTGATTTAGCGGATTCCTACGAGCAGTACTTC.

At least ten counts were recorded for this clonotype. The gene calls are TRBV20-1 and TRBJ2-7, with 12 bases fitting TRBD2. CDR1 DFQATT and CDR2 SNEGSKA come from the germline V gene (reference sequence). The CDR3 contains 16 residues. Losses at the gene ends were 0 bases for V and 2 bases for J; bases not matched to a gene: 5. CDR3 loop: CSARDLASGGAYEQYF. In nucleotides, the CDR3 is TGCAGTGCTAGAGATCTGGCTAGCGGGGGGGCCTACGAGCAGTACTTC.

The V call is TRBV30, the J call TRBJ1-5, with D unclear. The CDR3 is 14 amino acids. Germline values: CDR1 GTSNPN, CDR2 SVGIG (reference sequence). Trimming removed 1 base from V and 0 bases from J, with 7 bases in between. The CDR3 bases are TGTGCCTGGAGTGGAGAGACTAGCAATCAGCCCCAGCATTTT. This translates into CAWSGETSNQPQHF.

This clonotype was observed many times. The J gene is TRBJ2-3, the V gene TRBV9; TRBD2 matches 7 bases. J gave up 0 bases and V 3 bases, and 4 bases lay outside the gene matches. CDR3 length equals 15 residues. Germline CDR1 is SGDLS and CDR2 is YYNGEE. CDR3 region: CASSGGRGSTDTQYF. As DNA, the CDR3 is TGTGCCAGCAGCGGTGGGAGGGGCAGCACAGATACGCAGTATTTT.

In its sample, this clonotype was seen many times. The rearrangement joins TRBV7-2 to TRBJ2-4; possible D gene TRBD1, 6 bases. CDR3 size: 16 residues. Germline V gene sequence: CDR1 SGHTA, CDR2 FQGNSA. Trimming removed 4 bases at V and 0 bases at J, with 13 bases between. The CDR3 spells CASSSVTGLAKNIQYF. The DNA for the CDR3 is TGTGCCAGCAGCTCTGTGACAGGACTAGCCAAAAACATTCAGTACTTC.